This T cell receptor beta chain was identified in a study of shared clonotypes between healthy human individuals. Using immunoSEQ multiplex PCR, the repertoire was profiled, and TCRdb retains in-frame clones only, with some absent. The sample includes approximately 530,000 clones, 95% to 97% of them seen just once. Germline values: CDR1 MDHEN, CDR2 SYDVKM. V lost 7 bases, J lost 3 bases, and 16 bases lay in between. The CDR3 covers 15 residues. A single count supports this clone. The TCR sequence derives from a woman between 25 and 40 years old in good health. The sequencing sample was made of naive CD4+ T cells sorted from blood. Documented subset: CD45RA+ positively selected. This chain joins TRBV28 and TRBJ1-3, with a weak D call TRBD1 (6 bases). The CDR3 spells CASTSGELFGNTIYF. CDR3 nucleotides: TGTGCCAGCACTTCAGGGGAACTCTTTGGAAACACCATATATTTT.